This T cell receptor beta chain stems from a study of OX40 agonist ivuxolimab in advanced cancers. Study outcomes and limitations: In a subset of nonresponders, normalized T-cell clonal expansion was also low. Which antigen the expanded peripheral T cells recognized is unknown. Expanded clones were, on average, more numerous among CD8+ T cells than CD4+.

Blood was sampled at baseline, cycle 4 day 1, and cycle 7 day 1. TCRdb's copy holds only in-frame clones and misses some; the assay was immunoSEQ multiplex PCR. This table holds tens of thousands of clones, about nine tenths found once. With respect to this clone: The antigen is not known.

The germline CDR1 and CDR2 sequences are MNHNS and SASEGT. The CDR3 runs to 14 residues. Trimming cost V 10 bases and J 7 bases, with 22 bases left between them. The origin of this receptor is an adult with an advanced solid tumor such as melanoma, head and neck, liver or kidney cancer. The sequencing used CD4+ or CD8+ T cells sorted from blood, collected in a trial of the OX40 agonist ivuxolimab. This sequence joins TRBV6-1 and TRBJ1-2; maybe TRBD1 (6 bases). CDR3 in amino acids: CATRKQGEALGYTF. In nucleotides, the CDR3 is TGTGCCACTAGGAAACAGGGAGAAGCCCTTGGCTACACCTTC.